These 26 T cell receptor beta chains were sequenced from one sample in a study of cytomegalovirus exposure and HLA in healthy donors. Sequencing used immunoSEQ multiplex PCR; TCRdb keeps in-frame clones, though not all of them. The sample carries a few hundred thousand clones, approximately 80% recorded once. The source material was PBMCs. These receptors were taken from a woman aged 30 to 39 in good health and CMV-seropositive.

The chain uses TRBV5-8 and TRBJ1-1; D is uncertain. This CDR3 is 15 amino acids long. Trimming cost V 0 bases and J 5 bases, with 14 bases left between them. Germline CDR1 SGHTS, CDR2 YDEGEE. CDR3 sequence (DNA): TGTGCCAGCAGCTTGGAACCGGCAGCCCGAACTGAAGCTTTCTTT. Its protein product is CASSLEPAARTEAFF.

The chain employs TRBV15 and TRBJ2-1; D call uncertain. CDR3 size: 12 residues. V gave up 3 bases and J gave up 10 bases, with 10 bases separating them. Germline V CDR1 and CDR2: LNHNV, YYDKDF (reference sequence). The CDR3 region has the DNA TGTGCCACCAGCAGGGGCGATCGAGAGCAGTTCTTC. Translating it yields CATSRGDREQFF.

V is TRBV19 and J is TRBJ2-1, with 9 bases fitting TRBD2. The CDR3 spans 15 residues. V lost 11 bases, J lost 0 bases, and 8 bases stayed unmatched. Germline CDR1 LNHDA, CDR2 SQIVND (reference sequence). The CDR3 bases are TGTGCCGGAATAAGCGGGAGGAGCTCCTACAATGAGCAGTTCTTC. Translated: CAGISGRSSYNEQFF.

V is TRBV18 and J is TRBJ2-7, with D hard to call. Trimming removed 0 bases at V and 12 bases at J, with 18 bases between. The germline V gene encodes CDR1 KGHSH and CDR2 LQKENI. CDR3 length equals 14 residues. CDR3 sequence (DNA): TGTGCCAGCTCACCACCGTGGCAGCGATCTCTATTGTACTTC. Its protein is CASSPPWQRSLLYF.

This clone was seen a single time. The rearrangement uses TRBV19 and TRBJ1-2, with D tentatively TRBD1 (5 bases). Germline values: CDR1 LNHDA, CDR2 SQIVND (reference sequence). The CDR3 contains 15 residues. V lost 5 bases to trimming and J lost 5 bases, with 18 bases between them. CDR3 region: CASSPQVRDGYGYTF. The CDR3 DNA sequence: TGTGCCAGTAGTCCCCAAGTCCGGGACGGATATGGCTACACCTTC.

This clone was observed once. The J gene is TRBJ2-5, the V gene TRBV7-3; either TRBD1 or TRBD2 may fit D (6 bases each). This CDR3 contains 14 residues. Trimming took off 1 base at V and 4 bases at J, with 10 bases between the two ends. The germline CDR1 and CDR2 sequences are SGHTA and FQGTGA. For the CDR3, the DNA is TGTGCCAGCAGCTTAAATGGAGGGGGAGAGACCCAGTACTTC. Translating it yields CASSLNGGGETQYF.

J is TRBJ2-2 and V is TRBV30; a weak D match, TRBD1 (6 bases). There are 13 residues in the CDR3. CDR1 and CDR2 (germline): GTSNPN, SVGIG (reference sequence). Deletions cut 8 bases from V and 0 bases from J, with 10 bases between. The CDR3 DNA reads TGTGCCGAGGACAGCGCGAACACCGGGGAGCTGTTTTTT. It translates to CAEDSANTGELFF.

This clone was counted between two and nine times. At the DNA level, this CDR3 is encoded by other sequences in the same sample as well. The chain employs TRBV30 and TRBJ1-2; unclear D gene. Looked up from germline, CDR1 is GTSNPN and CDR2 is SVGIG (reference sequence). V was cut by 0 bases and J by 6 bases, with 11 bases left in between. There are 13 residues in the CDR3. This CDR3 is CAWSVLRGNGYTF. CDR3 in DNA: TGTGCCTGGAGTGTACTTCGGGGAAATGGCTACACCTTC.

This rearrangement joins TRBV9 to TRBJ2-3; TRBD2 matches 13 bases. The CDR3 runs 16 residues. Per the germline V gene, CDR1 is SGDLS and CDR2 is YYNGEE. The V gene end was trimmed by 3 bases and the J gene end by 6 bases; junction bases not matched to a gene: 7. CDR3 in DNA: TGTGCCAGCAGCGGACCGGGACTAGCGGGACCTGATACGCAGTATTTT. Protein sequence: CASSGPGLAGPDTQYF. The full variable domain, with the rest looked up from reference TRBV9 and TRBJ2-3, is DSGVTQTPKHLITATGQRVTLRCSPRSGDLSVYWYQQSLDQGLQFLIQYYNGEERAKGNILERFSAQQFPDLHSELNLSSLELGDSALYFCASSGPGLAGPDTQYFGPGTRLTVL.

This chain uses TRBV5-1 with TRBJ2-7; 10 nucleotides align to TRBD2. Germline CDR1 is SGHRS and CDR2 is YFSETQ. The CDR3 is 15 amino acids. J was trimmed by 3 bases and V by 1 base; bases with no gene match: 4. CDR3 sequence (DNA): TGCGCCAGCAGCTTGCTAGCGGGAGTAAGCTACGAGCAGTACTTC. It codes for CASSLLAGVSYEQYF.

The rearrangement joins TRBV29-1 to TRBJ2-1; 8 bases line up with TRBD2. J lost 2 bases, V lost 4 bases, and 10 bases had no gene match. Germline-derived CDR1 and CDR2 are SQVTM and ANQGSEA. The CDR3 extends over 16 amino acids. The CDR3: CSVVGGAGDTYNEQFF. The CDR3 DNA reads TGCAGCGTTGTGGGGGGAGCGGGAGACACCTACAATGAGCAGTTCTTC.

This clone was counted once. The rearrangement joins TRBV30 to TRBJ2-2, with D perhaps being TRBD1 or TRBD2 (5 bases each). V gave up 4 bases and J gave up 0 bases, with 9 bases separating them. Germline assignment: CDR1 GTSNPN and CDR2 SVGIG (reference sequence). This CDR3 is 14 amino acids long. CDR3 protein: CAWNRDANTGELFF. CDR3 nucleotide sequence: TGTGCCTGGAACCGGGACGCGAACACCGGGGAGCTGTTTTTT.

V usage is TRBV27 and J usage is TRBJ1-1, with 7 bases aligning to TRBD1. This CDR3 is built from 15 residues. Germline V lookup: CDR1 MNHEY, CDR2 SMNVEV (reference sequence). V was clipped by 2 bases and J by 7 bases; unmatched bases: 10. CDR3 in amino acids: CASSLRPEGAGEAFF. For the CDR3, the DNA is TGTGCCAGCAGTTTAAGACCGGAGGGGGCGGGTGAAGCTTTCTTT.

The rearrangement links TRBV6-1 to TRBJ2-1; TRBD2 aligns across 9 bases. The germline V gene encodes CDR1 MNHNS and CDR2 SASEGT. J lost 5 bases, V lost 2 bases, and 7 bases had no gene match. The CDR3 totals 16 residues. CDR3 sequence reads: CASSEPGLAGNNEQFF. In DNA form, the CDR3 reads TGTGCCAGCAGTGAACCGGGGCTAGCGGGGAACAATGAGCAGTTCTTC.

The V call is TRBV10-3, the J call TRBJ2-3, with a weak D call TRBD2 (5 bases). Trimming pared 5 bases from V and 2 bases from J, leaving 8 bases between. This CDR3 contains 13 residues. Germline values: CDR1 ENHRY, CDR2 SYGVKD. CDR3 loop: CAISRRDTDTQYF. CDR3 DNA: TGTGCCATCAGTCGACGGGACACAGATACGCAGTATTTT.

This sequence joins TRBV7-6 and TRBJ1-2; 7 bases are a match to TRBD1. The germline V gene has CDR1 SGHVS and CDR2 FNYEAQ. Trimming at V came to 3 bases and at J to 1 base, leaving 8 bases not matched to a gene. The CDR3 length is 16 residues. CDR3 in DNA: TGTGCCAGCAGCTTTTCCCGACAGGGAGGTAACTATGGCTACACCTTC. It is translated as CASSFSRQGGNYGYTF. The variable domain in full, with the rest retrieved from reference TRBV7-6 and TRBJ1-2, is GAGVSQSPRYKVTKRGQDVALRCDPISGHVSLYWYRQALGQGPEFLTYFNYEAQQDKSGLPNDRFSAERPEGSISTLTIQRTEQRDSAMYRCASSFSRQGGNYGYTFGSGTRLTVV.

The rearrangement joins TRBV19 to TRBJ1-5; unclear D gene. V shed 6 bases and J shed 9 bases, with 15 bases lying between them. Germline assignment: CDR1 LNHDA and CDR2 SQIVND (reference sequence). This CDR3 comprises 13 residues. The CDR3 protein is CASSLDMGRPQHF. The CDR3 DNA reads TGTGCCAGTAGCCTCGACATGGGGAGGCCCCAGCATTTT.

Only one count was recorded for this clone. CDR3 residues: CSVASTKSEQYF. Written as DNA, the CDR3 is TGCAGCGTTGCCTCGACTAAGTCCGAGCAGTACTTC. The chain links TRBV29-1 to TRBJ2-7; perhaps TRBD2 as D (5 bases). The V end lost 4 bases, the J end lost 6 bases, and 13 bases lay between the germline ends. Germline V gene sequence: CDR1 SQVTM, CDR2 ANQGSEA. The CDR3 contains 12 residues.

V gene TRBV30 combines with J gene TRBJ2-7, with 9 bases identical to TRBD2. CDR1 GTSNPN and CDR2 SVGIG come from the germline V gene (reference sequence). J gave up 3 bases and V 3 bases, and 3 bases lay outside the gene matches. The CDR3 contains 13 residues. The chain's CDR3 is CAWRSSGVYEQYF. The CDR3 DNA is TGTGCCTGGAGATCTAGCGGGGTCTACGAGCAGTACTTC. The whole variable domain, remainder taken from reference TRBV30 and TRBJ2-7, is SQTIHQWPATLVQPVGSPLSLECTVEGTSNPNLYWYRQAAGRGLQLLFYSVGIGQISSEVPQNLSASRPQDRQFILSSKKLLLSDSGFYLCAWRSSGVYEQYFGPGTRLTVT.

The chain links TRBV18 to TRBJ1-2; the match to TRBD1 covers 7 bases. CDR1 is KGHSH, CDR2 LQKENI, per germline. The CDR3 is 14 residues long. The ends lost 3 bases at V and 4 bases at J; junction bases unmatched: 5. The CDR3 nucleotides are TGTGCCAGCTCACCCGGGACAGATTCCTATGGCTACACCTTC. Its translation is CASSPGTDSYGYTF. Combining the CDR3 with reference TRBV18 and TRBJ1-2 gives the whole variable domain NAGVMQNPRHLVRRRGQEARLRCSPMKGHSHVYWYRQLPEEGLKFMVYLQKENIIDESGMPKERFSAEFPKEGPSILRIQQVVRGDSAAYFCASSPGTDSYGYTFGSGTRLTVV.

The chain has TRBV18 and TRBJ1-2; D is ambiguous. Trimming cost V 2 bases and J 2 bases, with 12 bases left between them. CDR1 is KGHSH, CDR2 LQKENI, per germline. There are 15 residues in the CDR3. The CDR3, as DNA: TGTGCCAGCTCACCAACCTCTCCGTCGAACTATGGCTACACCTTC. Translated: CASSPTSPSNYGYTF.

The gene calls are TRBV30 and TRBJ1-1, with D hard to call. CDR1 and CDR2 (germline): GTSNPN, SVGIG (reference sequence). V was clipped by 7 bases and J by 0 bases, with 9 bases between them. The CDR3 loop spans 12 amino acids. The CDR3, as DNA: TGTGCCTCCTTGAAGCTGAACACTGAAGCTTTCTTT. Protein: CASLKLNTEAFF.

DNA of the CDR3: TGTGCCAGCAGCTTACTAAACCCCGGGACGGACTATGGCTACACCTTC. This encodes CASSLLNPGTDYGYTF. V usage is TRBV7-6 and J usage is TRBJ1-2; TRBD1 might be the D (5 bases). This CDR3 is 16 amino acids long. The V and J ends lost 2 bases and 3 bases respectively, with 16 bases between them. Germline CDR1 and CDR2: SGHVS and FNYEAQ.

This clone came up many times. The rearrangement uses TRBV27 and TRBJ2-7; D is perhaps TRBD1 (6 bases). V was clipped by 5 bases and J by 2 bases, with 13 bases between them. This CDR3 contains 14 residues. CDR1 is MNHEY, CDR2 SMNVEV, per germline (reference sequence). CDR3 amino acids: CASSPGHFAYEQYF. CDR3 DNA: TGTGCCAGCAGTCCGGGACATTTTGCCTACGAGCAGTACTTC.

This clone appeared once. This rearrangement joins TRBV15 to TRBJ1-2; weak D call: TRBD1 (6 bases). The CDR3 contains 14 residues. With 5 bases removed from V and 2 bases from J, the gap between germline ends came to 12 bases. The V gene's germline CDR1 is LNHNV and CDR2 YYDKDF (reference sequence). CDR3 coding DNA: TGTGCCACCAGCTACGACACAGGGAACTATGGCTACACCTTC. Amino acids: CATSYDTGNYGYTF. Looking up the rest from reference TRBV15 and TRBJ1-2 gives the full variable domain: DAMVIQNPRYQVTQFGKPVTLSCSQTLNHNVMYWYQQKSSQAPKLLFHYYDKDFNNEADTPDNFQSRRPNTSFCFLDIRSPGLGDTAMYLCATSYDTGNYGYTFGSGTRLTVV.

The V and J genes are TRBV6-5 and TRBJ1-5; no clear D gene. This CDR3 spans 13 amino acids. Per the germline V gene, CDR1 is MNHEY and CDR2 is SVGAGI. Trimming pared 0 bases from V and 8 bases from J, leaving 8 bases between. CDR3 residues: CASSYSGVEPQHF. The CDR3 DNA sequence: TGTGCCAGCAGTTACTCGGGAGTGGAGCCCCAGCATTTT.